The 8 T cell receptor beta chains given below trace back to one sample, sequenced in a study of blood T cell repertoires in COVID-19 (dated by TCRdb to about 2020). The library was generated by the immunoSEQ multiplex PCR assay. Imported from immuneACCESS, the table was reduced by TCRdb to in-frame sequences with V and J called. These copies leave out some clones; in studies compared against another copy, an unresolved V gene accounts for under half, and the cause of the remainder is not known. The sample table contains over 200,000 clones; only one count was recorded for less than 90% of them. The ten biggest clones cover 4.5% to 5.5% of the sample. Sequenced: PBMCs or T cells enriched from blood (not recorded which). The source is a young woman who had been exposed to COVID-19.

The J gene is TRBJ2-3, the V gene TRBV19, with unresolved D. With 2 bases removed from V and 4 bases from J, the gap between germline ends came to 7 bases. The length of the CDR3 is 13 residues. In germline, CDR1 is LNHDA, CDR2 SQIVND (reference sequence). CDR3 sequence: CASSIISADTQYF. DNA for the CDR3: TGTGCCAGTAGTATAATCAGCGCAGATACGCAGTATTTT.

The chain is built from TRBV5-1 and TRBJ1-1, with 7 bases lining up with TRBD1. Germline CDR1 SGHRS, CDR2 YFSETQ. V lost 7 bases, J lost 6 bases, and 15 bases stayed unmatched. The CDR3 is 15 residues long. The CDR3 DNA follows: TGCGCCAGCGAAGAAATGGGGGACAGTCTGGCTGAAGCTTTCTTT. Translation: CASEEMGDSLAEAFF.

The V call is TRBV7-2, the J call TRBJ1-1; 11 nucleotides align to TRBD1. V dropped 5 bases and J dropped 5; count of bases not matched to a gene: 10. Looked up from germline, CDR1 is SGHTA and CDR2 is FQGNSA. This CDR3 is 16 amino acids long. CDR3 in DNA: TGTGCCAGCAGCCCTCGGACAGGGGGCTCGGGAACTGAAGCTTTCTTT. Protein product: CASSPRTGGSGTEAFF.

The chain recombines TRBV3-1 (or the pseudogene TRBV3-2) with TRBJ1-2; 7 nucleotides line up with TRBD1. V gave up 5 bases and J gave up 14 bases; unmatched junction bases: 11. The CDR3 covers 12 residues. Germline V gives CDR1 LGHDT, CDR2 YNNKEL (reference sequence). The CDR3: CASSSRQGSRTF. In DNA form, the CDR3 reads TGTGCCAGCAGCTCAAGACAGGGAAGTCGAACCTTC.

This rearrangement joins TRBV6-2 or TRBV6-3 to TRBJ2-3; D ambiguous. Per the germline V gene, CDR1 is MNHEY and CDR2 is SVGEGT. The CDR3 is 16 amino acids. V was shortened by 0 bases and J by 3 bases, with 13 bases between the two germline ends. The CDR3 here is CASSYSAVRLTDTQYF. CDR3 nucleotide sequence: TGTGCCAGCAGTTACTCTGCCGTCAGGCTTACAGATACGCAGTATTTT.

The rearrangement joins TRBV5-1 to TRBJ2-3; 7 nucleotides agree with TRBD1. The CDR3 is 14 amino acids. The germline gives CDR1 SGHRS, CDR2 YFSETQ. The V and J ends lost 4 bases and 0 bases, in that order; junction bases with no gene match: 2. DNA of the CDR3: TGCGCCAGCAGCGGGGGACAGAGCACAGATACGCAGTATTTT. Protein sequence: CASSGGQSTDTQYF.

The genes are TRBV28 and TRBJ2-2, with D possibly TRBD2 on 7 matching bases. CDR3 length equals 15 residues. V was cut by 3 bases and J by 3 bases, with 11 bases left in between. Germline V gene lookup returns CDR1 MDHEN and CDR2 SYDVKM. The CDR3 bases are TGTGCCAGCAGTTTTCACGGGGGGCACACCGGGGAGCTGTTTTTT. Translation gives CASSFHGGHTGELFF.

The chain employs TRBV12-5 and TRBJ1-1; tentatively, D is TRBD1 (5 bases). V lost 5 bases and J lost 3, with 10 bases in between. Germline V gene lookup returns CDR1 LGHNT and CDR2 FRNRAP. The CDR3 loop spans 13 amino acids. CDR3 DNA: TGTGCTAGTGGTCGACAGACAGACACTGAAGCTTTCTTT. This gives the protein CASGRQTDTEAFF. The whole variable domain, remainder taken from reference TRBV12-5 and TRBJ1-1, is DARVTQTPRHKVTEMGQEVTMRCQPILGHNTVFWYRQTMMQGLELLAYFRNRAPLDDSGMPKDRFSAEMPDATLATLKIQPSEPRDSAVYFCASGRQTDTEAFFGQGTRLTVV.